Given below is one T cell receptor (beta chain) in context. The sample comes from a study of blood T cell repertoires in COVID-19. The CDR3 is 18 amino acids. J was trimmed by 5 bases and V by 4 bases; bases with no gene match: 16. In germline, CDR1 is SGHAT, CDR2 FQNNGV. Measured with immunoSEQ multiplex PCR; TCRdb has only the in-frame clones, and not every one. The table shows 60,000 or so clones, with approximately 91% occurring only once. This chain uses TRBV11-2 with TRBJ1-4; 7 bases are a match to TRBD1. Sequenced sample: peripheral blood. The TCR sequence derives from a woman aged 60-75 years with active COVID-19. The CDR3 sequence: CASSSRQGRWPLNEKLFF. The CDR3 region has the DNA TGTGCCAGCAGCTCCAGACAGGGACGTTGGCCCTTGAATGAAAAACTGTTTTTT.